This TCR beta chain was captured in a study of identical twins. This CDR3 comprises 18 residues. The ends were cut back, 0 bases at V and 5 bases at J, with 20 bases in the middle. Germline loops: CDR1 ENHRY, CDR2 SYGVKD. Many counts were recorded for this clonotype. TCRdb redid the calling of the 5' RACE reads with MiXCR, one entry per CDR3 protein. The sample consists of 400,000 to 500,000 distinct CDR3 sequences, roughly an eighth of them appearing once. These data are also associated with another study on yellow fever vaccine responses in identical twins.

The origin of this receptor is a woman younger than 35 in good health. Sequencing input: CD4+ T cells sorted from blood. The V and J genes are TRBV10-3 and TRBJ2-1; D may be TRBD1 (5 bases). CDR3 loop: CAISESRSLKTAHNEQFF. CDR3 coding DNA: TGTGCCATCAGTGAGTCAAGGTCCCTTAAGACAGCCCACAATGAGCAGTTCTTC.